Below are 22 T cell receptor beta chains sequenced from a single sample in a study of PD-L1 blockade in urothelial cancer. The time point denotes: peripheral blood 6 weeks after treatment start. The repertoire was sequenced with immunoSEQ multiplex PCR; TCRdb's copy has only in-frame clones and lacks some. This sample has roughly 110,000 clones, with 75% to 95% found just once. The specimen was PBMCs, collected around atezolizumab (anti-PD-L1) treatment. The receptor source for this set is a man in his sixties with urothelial cancer.

This chain uses TRBV4-2 with TRBJ2-1; D not certain. The CDR3 contains 14 residues. V was shortened by 2 bases and J by 7 bases, with 12 bases between the two germline ends. Per the germline V gene, CDR1 is LGHNA and CDR2 is YNFKEQ. The CDR3 DNA sequence: TGTGCCAGCAGCCAAAATATGAAAACTAATGAGCAGTTCTTC. Protein sequence: CASSQNMKTNEQFF.

The DNA of the CDR3 is TGTGCCAGCAGCAGCAGACCGGAGCAAGAGACCCAGTACTTC. Translation: CASSSRPEQETQYF. V is TRBV5-4 and J is TRBJ2-5; D remains unclear. CDR1 is SGHNT and CDR2 is YYREEE in the germline V gene (reference sequence). The length of the CDR3 is 14 residues. V lost 4 bases, J lost 2 bases, and 12 bases lay in between.

This sequence joins TRBV4-3 and TRBJ1-4; TRBD1 aligns across 8 bases. V lost 4 bases and J lost 5; bases outside the gene matches: 3. Germline V gene sequence: CDR1 LGHNA, CDR2 YSLEER. This CDR3 spans 14 amino acids. CDR3 in DNA: TGCGCCAGCAGCCTCCGACAGGGGAATGAAAAACTGTTTTTT. It is translated as CASSLRQGNEKLFF.

The chain is built from TRBV18 and TRBJ2-5; no clear D gene. The CDR3 contains 16 residues. V shed 3 bases and J shed 0 bases, with 14 bases lying between them. Germline-derived CDR1 and CDR2 are KGHSH and LQKENI. CDR3 DNA sequence: TGTGCCAGCTCACCGCGACAAATCACGTACCAAGAGACCCAGTACTTC. It is translated as CASSPRQITYQETQYF.

This chain links TRBV5-1 with TRBJ2-3; 9 bases fit TRBD1. V shed 1 base, J shed 4 bases, and the junction held 7 bases outside the gene matches. The V gene's germline CDR1 is SGHRS and CDR2 YFSETQ. The length of the CDR3 is 16 residues. The CDR3 protein is CASSLRGQGVPDTQYF. CDR3 DNA: TGCGCCAGCAGCTTGAGGGGACAGGGCGTTCCAGATACGCAGTATTTT.

The genes are TRBV9 and TRBJ1-2; D gene unclear. This CDR3 is built from 12 residues. Trimming cost V 4 bases and J 3 bases, with 7 bases left between them. Germline-derived CDR1 and CDR2 are SGDLS and YYNGEE. The CDR3 bases are TGTGCCAGCAGCCAAACGGACTATGGCTACACCTTC. Amino acid sequence: CASSQTDYGYTF.

The chain has TRBV7-2 and TRBJ2-7, with 7 bases that match TRBD2. The CDR3 spans 16 residues. In germline, CDR1 is SGHTA, CDR2 FQGNSA. V shed 1 base, J shed 0 bases, and the junction held 6 bases outside the gene matches. DNA of the CDR3: TGTGCCAGCAGCTTAGTCGGGGGGAGGGACTCCTACGAGCAGTACTTC. It encodes CASSLVGGRDSYEQYF. The full variable domain, rest sourced from reference TRBV7-2 and TRBJ2-7, is GAGVSQSPSNKVTEKGKDVELRCDPISGHTALYWYRQSLGQGLEFLIYFQGNSAPDKSGLPSDRFSAERTGGSVSTLTIQRTQQEDSAVYLCASSLVGGRDSYEQYFGPGTRLTVT.

V usage is TRBV7-2 and J usage is TRBJ2-3; 9 nucleotides line up with TRBD1. Germline V lookup: CDR1 SGHTA, CDR2 FQGNSA. The CDR3 extends over 15 amino acids. The V gene end was trimmed by 2 bases and the J gene end by 1 base; junction bases not matched to a gene: 1. The CDR3 is CASSLWTGGTDTQYF. Written as DNA, the CDR3 is TGTGCCAGCAGCTTATGGACAGGGGGCACAGATACGCAGTATTTT. The full variable domain, completed using reference TRBV7-2 and TRBJ2-3, is GAGVSQSPSNKVTEKGKDVELRCDPISGHTALYWYRQSLGQGLEFLIYFQGNSAPDKSGLPSDRFSAERTGGSVSTLTIQRTQQEDSAVYLCASSLWTGGTDTQYFGPGTRLTVL.

V is TRBV18 and J is TRBJ1-1, with 7 positions matching TRBD1. CDR1 and CDR2 from the germline V gene are KGHSH and LQKENI. Trimming removed 11 bases from V and 0 bases from J; junction bases left unmatched: 9. The CDR3 sequence is 14 residues long. CDR3 residues: CAAVGGQLNTEAFF. In nucleotides, the CDR3 is TGTGCCGCAGTGGGGGGACAGCTGAACACTGAAGCTTTCTTT.

The chain uses TRBV4-3 and TRBJ1-5, with D perhaps matching TRBD1 (6 bases). V shed 4 bases and J shed 0 bases, with 10 bases lying between them. The length of the CDR3 is 15 residues. Germline CDR1 LGHNA, CDR2 YSLEER. DNA of the CDR3: TGCGCCAGCAGCCGAAACAGGGATAGCAATCAGCCCCAGCATTTT. Protein product: CASSRNRDSNQPQHF.

The chain employs TRBV15 and TRBJ2-1, with D hard to call. Germline V gene lookup returns CDR1 LNHNV and CDR2 YYDKDF (reference sequence). V lost 0 bases and J 9 bases, leaving 12 bases between the germline ends. CDR3 length equals 14 residues. As DNA, the CDR3 is TGTGCCACCAGCAGAGATATTGGGTCGGGTGAGCAGTTCTTC. It encodes CATSRDIGSGEQFF.

The chain links TRBV2 to TRBJ2-4; TRBD2 agrees at 15 bases. V shed 3 bases and J 1 base; nucleotides not matched to a gene: 19. The CDR3 spans 23 residues. Germline CDR1 reads SNHLY; CDR2 reads FYNNEI. CDR3 protein: CASSDPARFWTSGRAGAKNIQYF. DNA of the CDR3: TGTGCCAGCAGTGACCCCGCGAGGTTTTGGACTAGCGGGAGGGCAGGGGCCAAAAACATTCAGTACTTC.

The J gene is TRBJ2-7, the V gene TRBV29-1; 10 nucleotides agree with TRBD2. The J segment lost 0 bases and the V segment lost 5 bases, leaving 4 bases of the junction unmatched. This CDR3 comprises 14 residues. Germline CDR1 is SQVTM and CDR2 is ANQGSEA. The CDR3 coding sequence is TGCAGCGTTAGGACTAGCGGAGGCTCCTACGAGCAGTACTTC. It yields the protein CSVRTSGGSYEQYF.

The V and J genes are TRBV5-1 and TRBJ2-7, with 7 bases aligning to TRBD1. The junction had 6 bases not matched to a gene; V was cut back by 5 bases and J by 1 base. CDR3 length equals 14 residues. Germline V CDR1 and CDR2: SGHRS, YFSETQ. CDR3 coding DNA: TGCGCCAGCAGGCGTTCGGGACAGTCCTACGAGCAGTACTTC. Translated: CASRRSGQSYEQYF.

The chain links TRBV30 to TRBJ2-2; D call uncertain. The CDR3 contains 14 residues. Germline values: CDR1 GTSNPN, CDR2 SVGIG (reference sequence). V dropped 1 base and J dropped 6 bases, with 12 bases sitting between them. CDR3 region: CAWSGGPSSGELFF. DNA of the CDR3: TGTGCCTGGAGTGGAGGTCCTTCGTCCGGGGAGCTGTTTTTT.

This clone was recorded a few times. The CDR3 coding sequence is TGTGCCAGCAGCCATTCCGGGACAGGGATTCAGTACTTC. This codes for CASSHSGTGIQYF. The gene calls are TRBV4-2 and TRBJ2-4; 9 bases align to TRBD1. V lost 3 bases to trimming and J lost 10 bases; unmatched junction nucleotides: 4. The germline gives CDR1 LGHNA, CDR2 YNFKEQ. The length of the CDR3 is 13 residues.

This sequence joins TRBV4-2 and TRBJ2-7, with TRBD1 identical over 11 bases. The CDR3 extends over 15 amino acids. The J segment lost 5 bases and the V segment lost 3 bases, leaving 6 bases of the junction unmatched. Per germline, CDR1 LGHNA and CDR2 YNFKEQ. CDR3 bases: TGTGCCAGCAGCCAGGTGGGACAGGGGGGCGACGAGCAGTACTTC. Its translation: CASSQVGQGGDEQYF.

The V gene is TRBV13, the J gene TRBJ1-3; a weak D match, TRBD1 (6 bases). From germline, CDR1 is PRHDT and CDR2 FYEKMQ (reference sequence). V was pared by 4 bases and J by 4 bases, with 14 bases between. The CDR3 runs 15 residues. The CDR3 nucleotides read TGTGCCAGCAGCTACCTTGGGGGCTCGGGAAACACCATATATTTT. Translating it yields CASSYLGGSGNTIYF.

This chain links TRBV6-1 with TRBJ2-1, with 8 nucleotides matching TRBD1. V shed 7 bases, J shed 1 base, and the junction held 6 bases outside the gene matches. The CDR3 contains 15 residues. The V gene's germline CDR1 is MNHNS and CDR2 SASEGT. The DNA for the CDR3 is TGTGCCAGCACAGACAGGGGAAATTCCTACAATGAGCAGTTCTTC. It yields the protein CASTDRGNSYNEQFF.

The chain couples TRBV6-4 to TRBJ1-2, with a tentative D call TRBD1 (6 bases). Trimming left V 7 bases short and J 4 bases short, with 13 bases between. The CDR3 runs 13 residues. Germline values: CDR1 MRHNA, CDR2 SNTAGT. The CDR3 loop is CASTRGRGYGYTF. The CDR3 DNA reads as TGTGCCAGCACCAGGGGCAGGGGCTATGGCTACACCTTC.

The rearrangement joins TRBV9 to TRBJ1-4; the D is unclear. Germline CDR1 reads SGDLS; CDR2 reads YYNGEE. V dropped 0 bases and J dropped 8 bases, with 14 bases sitting between them. The CDR3 covers 15 residues. In nucleotides, the CDR3 is TGTGCCAGCAGCGTAGCGTCAGGTAGTGGCGAAAAACTGTTTTTT. Protein sequence: CASSVASGSGEKLFF.

This chain links TRBV4-1 with TRBJ2-3; TRBD2 is a possible D gene (6 bases). V was cut by 4 bases and J by 3 bases, with 17 bases left in between. Per the germline V gene, CDR1 is MGHRA and CDR2 is YSYEKL. The CDR3 length is 16 residues. The CDR3 DNA is TGCGCCAGCAGCCGAAGCTTAGCGGAGACGACAGATACGCAGTATTTT. Translated, it gives CASSRSLAETTDTQYF.